One and the same sample provided the 15 T cell receptor beta chains below, sequenced in a study of T cells in Graves' hyperthyroidism and ophthalmopathy. RNA transcripts gave rise to amplified TCR beta CDR3 regions. HTBI primers were employed in a first-round RT-PCR of the TCR CDR3. From the multiplex PCR reads, TCRdb called clonotypes with MiXCR, one entry per CDR3 protein. The sample gives about half a million distinct CDR3 sequences, around 20% of which show up once; roughly 29% is in the top ten. Sequences were obtained from blood. Every receptor here comes from a man in his late teens or twenties with Graves' hyperthyroidism.

Only a few counts were recorded for this clonotype. This chain joins TRBV5-5 and TRBJ1-5; D remains ambiguous. The germline V gene encodes CDR1 SGHKS and CDR2 YYEKEE (reference sequence). With 1 base removed from V and 6 bases from J, the gap between germline ends came to 11 bases. The CDR3 length is 14 residues. CDR3 amino acids: CASSLHGLGQPQHF. For the CDR3, the DNA is TGTGCCAGCAGCTTGCACGGGTTGGGTCAGCCCCAGCATTTT. Supplemented by reference TRBV5-5 and TRBJ1-5, the full variable domain reads DAGVTQSPTHLIKTRGQQVTLRCSPISGHKSVSWYQQVLGQGPQFIFQYYEKEERGRGNFPDRFSARQFPNYSSELNVNALLLGDSALYLCASSLHGLGQPQHFGDGTRLSIL.

This clonotype was picked up many times. This chain uses TRBV19 with TRBJ1-1, with 7 bases fitting TRBD1. The V and J ends lost 6 bases and 0 bases, in that order; junction bases with no gene match: 7. Germline loops: CDR1 LNHDA, CDR2 SQIVND (reference sequence). CDR3 size: 15 residues. The CDR3 DNA reads as TGTGCCAGTAGCCACAGGGGCGGAGTGAACACTGAAGCTTTCTTT. Translating gives CASSHRGGVNTEAFF.

The gene calls are TRBV20-1 and TRBJ2-7; D possibly corresponds to TRBD2 (6 bases). The CDR3 totals 13 residues. Germline V CDR1 and CDR2: DFQATT, SNEGSKA (reference sequence). Trimming removed 2 bases from V and 1 base from J, with 9 bases in between. The DNA of the CDR3 is TGCAGTGCTAGACAGGGAGGATCCTACGAGCAGTACTTC. Protein sequence: CSARQGGSYEQYF.

Ten or more counts support this clonotype. CDR3 nucleotides: TGCGCCAGCAGCCCAGGGGACAGGGAAGGCAATCAGCCCCAGCATTTT. It translates to CASSPGDREGNQPQHF. The chain is built from TRBV5-1 and TRBJ1-5, with 9 bases lining up with TRBD1. The germline V gene has CDR1 SGHRS and CDR2 YFSETQ. The CDR3 runs 16 residues. V gave up 4 bases and J gave up 2 bases; unmatched junction bases: 7.

This clonotype was picked up many times. V is TRBV28 and J is TRBJ1-1, with D unresolved. CDR1 and CDR2 (germline): MDHEN, SYDVKM. The V end was cut by 2 bases, the J end by 8 bases, with 12 bases between. CDR3 length: 13 residues. The CDR3 here is CASSLMAEYEAFF. The CDR3 DNA follows: TGTGCCAGCAGTTTAATGGCAGAATACGAAGCTTTCTTT.

V and J are TRBV11-2 and TRBJ2-5, with 15 bases matching TRBD2. Germline lookup yields CDR1 SGHAT and CDR2 FQNNGV. V was pared by 3 bases and J by 1 base, with 3 bases of the junction left unmatched. The CDR3 runs 17 residues. In DNA form, the CDR3 reads TGTGCCAGCAGCTTGGGACTAGCGGGAGGTCCCCAAGAGACCCAGTACTTC. It specifies CASSLGLAGGPQETQYF. The whole variable domain, filled in from reference TRBV11-2 and TRBJ2-5, reads EAGVAQSPRYKIIEKRQSVAFWCNPISGHATLYWYQQILGQGPKLLIQFQNNGVVDDSQLPKDRFSAERLKGVDSTLKIQPAKLEDSAVYLCASSLGLAGGPQETQYFGPGTRLLVL.

This clonotype was detected ten times or more. The V call is TRBV5-1, the J call TRBJ1-1; D is uncertain. From germline, CDR1 is SGHRS and CDR2 YFSETQ. The CDR3 is made up of 14 amino acids. Trimming removed 0 bases at V and 4 bases at J, with 10 bases between. This CDR3 reads CASSLELLPTEAFF. The DNA for the CDR3 is TGCGCCAGCAGCTTGGAGCTCCTACCCACTGAAGCTTTCTTT.

This clonotype was seen many times. V gene TRBV27 combines with J gene TRBJ1-1, with 7 positions matching TRBD1. Germline V gives CDR1 MNHEY, CDR2 SMNVEV (reference sequence). Losses at the gene ends were 6 bases for V and 5 bases for J; bases not matched to a gene: 6. CDR3 length equals 13 residues. DNA for the CDR3: TGTGCCAGCAGCTTTGCAGGGGGGACTGAAGCTTTCTTT. It is translated as CASSFAGGTEAFF.

This clonotype turned up a few times. The chain combines TRBV4-1 with TRBJ1-5; D possibly corresponds to TRBD1 (6 bases). CDR3 size: 16 residues. The V end lost 1 base, the J end lost 10 bases, and 20 bases lay between the germline ends. Germline CDR1 MGHRA, CDR2 YSYEKL. The CDR3 nucleotides are TGCGCCAGCAGCCAAGCCGCAGGGGCCCAAAGGTTACCCCAGCATTTT. It specifies CASSQAAGAQRLPQHF.

The chain carries TRBV6-1 and TRBJ1-1, with no clear D. With 6 bases removed from V and 1 base from J, the gap between germline ends came to 15 bases. The CDR3 contains 15 residues. Germline-derived CDR1 and CDR2 are MNHNS and SASEGT. CDR3 nucleotides: TGTGCCAGCAGCCCCCTCGCGGGCGGGAACACTGAAGCTTTCTTT. It translates to CASSPLAGGNTEAFF.

The chain employs TRBV7-9 and TRBJ2-7; tentatively, D is TRBD1 or TRBD2 (5 bases each). The CDR3 spans 15 residues. V was trimmed by 1 base and J by 4 bases, leaving 14 bases between them. CDR1 and CDR2 from the germline V gene are SEHNR and FQNEAQ (reference sequence). The CDR3 loop is CASSLDGIGTYEQYF. Written as DNA, the CDR3 is TGTGCCAGCAGCTTAGATGGGATAGGGACGTACGAGCAGTACTTC.

This chain links TRBV27 with TRBJ2-7, with 12 nucleotides matching TRBD2. The length of the CDR3 is 15 residues. V was clipped by 6 bases and J by 5 bases; unmatched bases: 8. CDR1 and CDR2 (germline): MNHEY, SMNVEV (reference sequence). In DNA form, the CDR3 reads TGTGCCAGCAGCCTTCTAGCGGGAGGGCCGGACGAGCAGTACTTC. Amino acids: CASSLLAGGPDEQYF.

This clonotype was counted many times. The J gene is TRBJ2-3, the V gene TRBV7-8; TRBD2 agrees at 9 bases. The ends lost 4 bases at V and 3 bases at J; junction bases unmatched: 8. CDR3 size: 16 residues. Germline values: CDR1 SGHVS, CDR2 FQNEAQ. As DNA, the CDR3 is TGTGCCAGCAGCTCCCGCGGGGGGGCGTATACAGATACGCAGTATTTT. Translating gives CASSSRGGAYTDTQYF. The whole variable domain, filled in from reference TRBV7-8 and TRBJ2-3, reads GAGVSQSPRYKVAKRGQDVALRCDPISGHVSLFWYQQALGQGPEFLTYFQNEAQLDKSGLPSDRFFAERPEGSVSTLKIQRTQQEDSAVYLCASSSRGGAYTDTQYFGPGTRLTVL.

This clonotype has at least ten counts. The junction and the germline gene differ at one end; a read error may be behind it. The rearrangement links TRBV15 to TRBJ2-7; D is uncertain. This CDR3 is built from 15 residues. Germline V gene sequence: CDR1 LNHNV, CDR2 YYDKDF (reference sequence). CDR3 in amino acids: CATSRADTATYEQYF. The DNA of the CDR3 is TGTGCCACCAGCAGAGCCGACACAGCGACCTACGAACAGTACTTC.

This clonotype was seen more than once but under ten times. The J gene is TRBJ2-5, the V gene TRBV20-1, with D possibly matching TRBD1 (6 bases). In germline, CDR1 is DFQATT, CDR2 SNEGSKA (reference sequence). V lost 0 bases to trimming and J lost 5 bases, with 13 bases between them. This CDR3 has 14 residues. The CDR3 reads CSAREARGWETQYF. DNA for the CDR3: TGCAGTGCTAGAGAGGCGAGGGGGTGGGAGACCCAGTACTTC.